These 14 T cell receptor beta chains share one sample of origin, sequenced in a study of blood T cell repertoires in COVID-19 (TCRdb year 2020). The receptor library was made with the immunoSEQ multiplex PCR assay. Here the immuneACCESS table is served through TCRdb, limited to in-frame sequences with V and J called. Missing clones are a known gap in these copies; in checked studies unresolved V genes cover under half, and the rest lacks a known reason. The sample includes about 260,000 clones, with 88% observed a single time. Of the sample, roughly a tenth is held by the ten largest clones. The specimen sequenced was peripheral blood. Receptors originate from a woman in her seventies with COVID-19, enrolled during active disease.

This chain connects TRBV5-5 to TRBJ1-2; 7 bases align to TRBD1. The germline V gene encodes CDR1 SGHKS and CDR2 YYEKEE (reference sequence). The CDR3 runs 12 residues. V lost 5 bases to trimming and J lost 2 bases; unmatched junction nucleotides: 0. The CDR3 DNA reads TGTGCCAGCAGACAGGGGAACTATGGCTACACCTTC. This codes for CASRQGNYGYTF.

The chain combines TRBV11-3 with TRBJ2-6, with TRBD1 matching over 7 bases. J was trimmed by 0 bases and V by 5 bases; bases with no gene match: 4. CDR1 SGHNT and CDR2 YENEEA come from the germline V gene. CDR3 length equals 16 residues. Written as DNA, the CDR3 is TGTGCCAGCAGCCCCTACAGGGGCTCTGGGGCCAACGTCCTGACTTTC. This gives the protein CASSPYRGSGANVLTF.

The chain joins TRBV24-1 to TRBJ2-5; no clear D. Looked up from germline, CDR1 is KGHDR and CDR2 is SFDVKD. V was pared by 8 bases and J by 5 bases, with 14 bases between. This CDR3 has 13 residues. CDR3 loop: CATTAPFSETQYF. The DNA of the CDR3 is TGTGCCACCACCGCCCCTTTTAGCGAGACCCAGTACTTC.

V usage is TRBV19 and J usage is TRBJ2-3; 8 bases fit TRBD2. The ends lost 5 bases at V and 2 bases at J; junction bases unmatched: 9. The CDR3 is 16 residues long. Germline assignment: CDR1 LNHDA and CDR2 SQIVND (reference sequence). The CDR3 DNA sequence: TGTGCCAGTAGTGTACGACTAGCGAGAACCACAGATACGCAGTATTTT. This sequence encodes CASSVRLARTTDTQYF.

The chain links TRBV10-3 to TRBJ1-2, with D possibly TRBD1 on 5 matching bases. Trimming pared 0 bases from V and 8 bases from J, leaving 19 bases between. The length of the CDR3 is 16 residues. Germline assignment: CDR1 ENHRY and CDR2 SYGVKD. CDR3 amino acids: CAISESLASGPGGYTF. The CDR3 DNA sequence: TGTGCCATCAGTGAGTCTCTTGCATCAGGGCCCGGGGGCTACACCTTC.

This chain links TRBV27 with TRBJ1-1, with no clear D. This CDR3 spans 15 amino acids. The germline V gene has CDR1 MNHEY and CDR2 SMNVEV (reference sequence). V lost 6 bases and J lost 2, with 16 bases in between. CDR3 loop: CASSPLEAFNTEAFF. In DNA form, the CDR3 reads TGTGCCAGCAGCCCTCTCGAGGCCTTTAACACTGAAGCTTTCTTT.

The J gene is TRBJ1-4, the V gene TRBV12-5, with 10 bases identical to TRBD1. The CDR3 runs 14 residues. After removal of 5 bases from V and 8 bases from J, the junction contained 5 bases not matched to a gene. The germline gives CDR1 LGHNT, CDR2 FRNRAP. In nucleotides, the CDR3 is TGTGCTAGTGGTAAGGGACAGGGGAGGGAAAAACTGTTTTTT. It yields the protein CASGKGQGREKLFF.

DNA of the CDR3: TGCGCCAGCAGCGCAGGGGGCTACAATGAGCAGTTCTTC. This encodes CASSAGGYNEQFF. The chain recombines TRBV5-1 with TRBJ2-1; the match to TRBD1 covers 7 bases. The CDR3 runs 13 residues. Losses at the gene ends were 4 bases for V and 3 bases for J; bases not matched to a gene: 1. Germline CDR1 reads SGHRS; CDR2 reads YFSETQ.

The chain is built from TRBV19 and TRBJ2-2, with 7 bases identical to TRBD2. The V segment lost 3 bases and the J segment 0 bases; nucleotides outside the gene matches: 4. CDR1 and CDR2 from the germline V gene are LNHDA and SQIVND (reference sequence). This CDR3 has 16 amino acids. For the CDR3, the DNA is TGTGCCAGTAGTATGAGACTAGCCGCGAACACCGGGGAGCTGTTTTTT. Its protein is CASSMRLAANTGELFF.

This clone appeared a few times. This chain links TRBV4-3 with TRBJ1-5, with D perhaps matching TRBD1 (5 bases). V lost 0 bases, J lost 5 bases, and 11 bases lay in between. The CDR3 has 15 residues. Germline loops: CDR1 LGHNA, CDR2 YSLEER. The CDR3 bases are TGCGCCAGCAGCCAAGATTGGGGGGGGGATCAGCCCCAGCATTTT. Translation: CASSQDWGGDQPQHF.

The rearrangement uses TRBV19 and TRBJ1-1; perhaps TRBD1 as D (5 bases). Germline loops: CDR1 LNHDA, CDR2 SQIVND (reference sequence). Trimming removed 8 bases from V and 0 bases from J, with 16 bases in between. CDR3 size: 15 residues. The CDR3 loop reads CASGLGGFMNTEAFF. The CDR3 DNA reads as TGTGCCAGTGGACTCGGGGGTTTTATGAACACTGAAGCTTTCTTT.

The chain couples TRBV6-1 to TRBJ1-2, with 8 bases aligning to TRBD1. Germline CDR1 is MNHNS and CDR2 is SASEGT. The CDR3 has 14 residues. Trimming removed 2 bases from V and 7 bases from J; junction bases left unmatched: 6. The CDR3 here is CASSELQGALGYTF. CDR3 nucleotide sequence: TGTGCCAGCAGTGAACTCCAGGGGGCGCTTGGCTACACCTTC.

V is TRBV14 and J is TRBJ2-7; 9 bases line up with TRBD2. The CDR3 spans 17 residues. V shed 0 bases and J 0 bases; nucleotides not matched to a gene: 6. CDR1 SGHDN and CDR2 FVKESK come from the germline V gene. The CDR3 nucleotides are TGTGCCAGCAGCCAAGACCTAGCGGGGCCTAGCTCCTACGAGCAGTACTTC. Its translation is CASSQDLAGPSSYEQYF.

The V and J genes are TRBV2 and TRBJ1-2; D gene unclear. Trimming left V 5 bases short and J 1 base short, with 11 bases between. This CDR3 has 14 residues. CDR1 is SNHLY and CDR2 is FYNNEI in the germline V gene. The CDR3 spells CASSFVSVNYGYTF. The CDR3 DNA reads TGTGCCAGCAGTTTCGTTTCCGTTAACTATGGCTACACCTTC.